This record covers a single T cell receptor (beta chain). The target antigen is unknown. This sample was taken from a study of cytomegalovirus exposure and HLA in healthy donors. Across the whole study: It was reported in a later analysis that the 120 validation repertoires used the same platform as the 666 first-cohort repertoires.

Broader study findings: In vitro work confirmed that a few CMV-associated chains recognize CMV antigens. While the bulk of TCR sequences proved rare, some public TCRs turned up in many donors.

The CDR3 length is 13 residues. Germline CDR1 reads SNHLY; CDR2 reads FYNNEI. V shed 5 bases and J shed 0 bases, with 7 bases lying between them. Donors were drawn from the roughly 120-subject validation cohort, separate from the roughly 700-subject first cohort. Clones were read by immunoSEQ multiplex PCR, and TCRdb kept only the in-frame ones, dropping some. Among about 65,000 clones listed, 85% to 95% were seen once. The specimen sequenced was PBMCs. The chain carries TRBV2 and TRBJ2-5; D uncertain. This TCR came from a man younger than 35 in good health and CMV-seropositive. CDR3 nucleotide sequence: TGTGCCAGCAGTTCACAGTACCAAGAGACCCAGTACTTC. It yields the protein CASSSQYQETQYF.